Presented here are 3 T cell receptor beta chains from one specimen sequenced in a study of T cell responses to AZD1222 COVID-19 vaccine. Clones were sequenced by immunoSEQ multiplex PCR, and TCRdb holds only the in-frame ones, with some missing. Found here are 80,000 to 100,000 clones, 70% to 90% of them singletons; the top ten hold around 5%. The source material was peripheral blood, sampled 28 days after the second AZD1222 dose. The receptors shown here come from an adult who received the AZD1222 COVID-19 vaccine.

The V and J genes are TRBV5-4 and TRBJ2-6, with 8 bases identical to TRBD2. This CDR3 region has 17 residues. V dropped 3 bases and J dropped 2; count of bases not matched to a gene: 7. CDR1 and CDR2 from the germline V gene are SGHNT and YYREEE (reference sequence). In nucleotides, the CDR3 is TGTGCCAGCAGCTCCGCCGCACTAGCGGCTGGGGCCAACGTCCTGACTTTC. Its translation: CASSSAALAAGANVLTF.

This sequence joins TRBV2 and TRBJ1-5; 8 bases are shared with TRBD1. Germline loops: CDR1 SNHLY, CDR2 FYNNEI. The CDR3 covers 15 residues. The V segment lost 6 bases and the J segment 3 bases; nucleotides outside the gene matches: 7. Written as DNA, the CDR3 is TGTGCCAGCAGCCCAGACAGGGGTTTCAATCAGCCCCAGCATTTT. Translated, it gives CASSPDRGFNQPQHF.

This clone was picked up one time. The V call is TRBV23-1, the J call TRBJ2-3, with a possible D match to TRBD1 (5 bases). TRBV23-1 is identified as an open reading frame with a role that is uncertain. This CDR3 comprises 15 residues. V dropped 0 bases and J dropped 4 bases, with 11 bases sitting between them. This chain's CDR3 is CASSQSGLRADTQYF. The CDR3, as DNA: TGCGCCAGCAGTCAATCGGGGCTAAGGGCAGATACGCAGTATTTT.